This record covers a single TCR beta chain. This entry is derived from a study of Ad26.COV2.S vaccination and SARS-CoV-2 variants. The sample's treatment: around 19 received Ad26.COV2.S at low or high dose, single or two shots; 5 received placebo; per-sample allocation not given. Day 63 after the first vaccine or placebo injection was the time point for sampling. The CDR3 runs 12 residues. V was shortened by 4 bases and J by 2 bases, with 4 bases between the two germline ends. Germline loops: CDR1 MDHEN, CDR2 SYDVKM. Profiled with immunoSEQ multiplex PCR; TCRdb holds only in-frame clones, not every one. The sample lists 510,000 or so clones; roughly nine tenths were seen once.

This clonotype was sampled from a person aged 18-60 years who received the Ad26.COV2.S COVID-19 vaccine or a placebo. The material sequenced was peripheral blood, taken in a trial of Ad26.COV2.S vaccine versus placebo. The gene calls are TRBV28 and TRBJ2-3; the D is unclear. The CDR3 bases are TGTGCCAGCAGTTCGACCACAGATACGCAGTATTTT. Its protein is CASSSTTDTQYF.